This T cell receptor beta chain appears in the sequencing data of a study of blood T cell repertoires in COVID-19. Turning to the study itself: Sites across the United States, Italy and Spain contributed samples from acute and convalescent COVID-19. PBMCs, B-cell-depleted T cells, or T cells were the source of the cDNA or gDNA that made up the material.

Original processing methods: Estimation of nucleated cell counts relied on the amplification of reference gene primers. Only in-frame clones appear in the TCRdb table, and some are missing; sequencing was by immunoSEQ multiplex PCR. Clone size and the V and J calls come from that table; the DNA yielded D and trimming. The sample contains some 350,000 clones, about 89% of which appear only once. Seattle participants joined during active infection and were tracked over time. CDR1 is LGHNA and CDR2 is YNFKEQ in the germline V gene. The trim removed 0 bases at V and 6 bases at J, leaving 12 bases unmatched. This CDR3 has 18 amino acids.

The TCR originated in a woman in her forties or fifties with COVID-19, enrolled during active disease. The gene calls are TRBV4-2 and TRBJ2-2; 8 bases agree with TRBD2. The sequenced sample consisted of peripheral blood. The CDR3 DNA follows: TGTGCCAGCAGCCAAGATCCCTGGGGACTAGACCCCCCCGGGGAGCTGTTTTTT. Its protein is CASSQDPWGLDPPGELFF.